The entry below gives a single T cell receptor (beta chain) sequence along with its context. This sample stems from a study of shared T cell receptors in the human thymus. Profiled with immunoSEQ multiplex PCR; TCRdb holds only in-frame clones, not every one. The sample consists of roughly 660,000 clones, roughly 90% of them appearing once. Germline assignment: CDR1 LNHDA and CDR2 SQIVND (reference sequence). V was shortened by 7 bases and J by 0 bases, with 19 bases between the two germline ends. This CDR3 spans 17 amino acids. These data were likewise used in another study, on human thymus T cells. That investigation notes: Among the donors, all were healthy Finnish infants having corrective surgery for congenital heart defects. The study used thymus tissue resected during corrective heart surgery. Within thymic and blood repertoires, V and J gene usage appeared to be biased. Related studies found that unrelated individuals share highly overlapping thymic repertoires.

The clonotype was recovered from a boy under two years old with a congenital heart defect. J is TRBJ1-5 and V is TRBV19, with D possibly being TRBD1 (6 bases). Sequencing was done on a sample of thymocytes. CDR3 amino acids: CASTPSGTNNSNQPQHF. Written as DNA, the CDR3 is TGTGCCAGTACCCCCTCCGGGACAAATAATAGCAATCAGCCCCAGCATTTT.